One sample yielded the 30 T cell receptor beta chains listed below, sequenced in a study of T cell responses to AZD1222 COVID-19 vaccine. The protocol was immunoSEQ multiplex PCR, while the TCRdb copy is restricted to in-frame clones and leaves out a portion. Of roughly 150,000 clones listed, around 85% were seen once; the top ten hold approximately 8%. Material: peripheral blood, obtained on day 0 of AZD1222 vaccination. These receptor sequences come from an adult in good health.

The CDR3 DNA follows: TGTGCCAGCAGCCAAGGCCTCGCGGCACCCCTCCACTTT. It translates to CASSQGLAAPLHF. This sequence joins TRBV3-1 (or the pseudogene TRBV3-2) and TRBJ1-6; D call uncertain. The CDR3 has 13 amino acids. Trimming shortened V by 1 base and J by 11 bases, and 9 bases separated the two germline ends. Looked up from germline, CDR1 is LGHDT and CDR2 is YNNKEL (reference sequence).

V gene TRBV3-1 (or the pseudogene TRBV3-2) combines with J gene TRBJ2-7; TRBD2 matches 8 bases. V shed 5 bases, J shed 5 bases, and the junction held 8 bases outside the gene matches. Per the germline V gene, CDR1 is LGHDT and CDR2 is YNNKEL (reference sequence). CDR3 size: 14 residues. In DNA form, the CDR3 reads TGTGCCAGCAGCGCGGGCCTAGCGGGCCACGAGCAGTACTTC. As protein: CASSAGLAGHEQYF.

The rearrangement joins TRBV19 to TRBJ1-2; 7 bases map to TRBD1. CDR3 size: 16 residues. Per the germline V gene, CDR1 is LNHDA and CDR2 is SQIVND (reference sequence). Trimming at V came to 3 bases and at J to 4 bases, leaving 11 bases not matched to a gene. The chain's CDR3 is CASSIQGTAVFYGYTF. The CDR3 bases are TGTGCCAGTAGTATCCAAGGGACAGCGGTCTTCTATGGCTACACCTTC.

V usage is TRBV6-5 and J usage is TRBJ1-6; D unclear. Trimming shortened V by 2 bases and J by 7 bases, and 9 bases separated the two germline ends. Germline assignment: CDR1 MNHEY and CDR2 SVGAGI. This CDR3 comprises 14 residues. The CDR3 protein is CASSYHQANSPLHF. As DNA, the CDR3 is TGTGCCAGCAGTTACCACCAGGCCAATTCACCCCTCCACTTT.

The chain recombines TRBV7-9 with TRBJ1-6, with 8 positions matching TRBD1. With V trimmed by 5 bases and J by 2 bases, 2 bases remained unmatched. The CDR3 length is 15 residues. Germline-derived CDR1 and CDR2 are SEHNR and FQNEAQ (reference sequence). The DNA for the CDR3 is TGTGCCAGCAGCCAACAGGGGGCCTATAATTCACCCCTCCACTTT. Protein: CASSQQGAYNSPLHF.

The rearrangement links TRBV23-1 to TRBJ1-4, with 12 nucleotides matching TRBD1. TRBV23-1 is annotated as an ORF whose role is uncertain. Germline trimming cut 0 bases from V and 6 bases from J; bases unmatched to any gene: 14. The length of the CDR3 is 20 residues. CDR3 in DNA: TGCGCCAGCAGTCAATCCCCCGGGACAGGGGGCGGTCGAAAGGATGAAAAACTGTTTTTT. Its translation is CASSQSPGTGGGRKDEKLFF.

This chain joins TRBV19 and TRBJ1-2; D is perhaps TRBD1 (6 bases). CDR1 and CDR2 (germline): LNHDA, SQIVND (reference sequence). This CDR3 spans 15 amino acids. The ends were cut back, 2 bases at V and 2 bases at J, with 12 bases in the middle. In DNA, the CDR3 is TGTGCCAGTAGTATACTCCTGGACAGAAACTATGGCTACACCTTC. Translation: CASSILLDRNYGYTF.

The chain couples TRBV4-1 to TRBJ2-2; 8 positions agree with TRBD1. Germline trimming cut 1 base from V and 3 bases from J; bases unmatched to any gene: 19. The CDR3 runs to 21 residues. Germline lookup yields CDR1 MGHRA and CDR2 YSYEKL. Written as DNA, the CDR3 is TGCGCCAGCAGCCAAGGGAGCTGGGACAGGTTGCATGAAGCGGACACCGGGGAGCTGTTTTTT. Translation gives CASSQGSWDRLHEADTGELFF.

The rearrangement links TRBV6-5 to TRBJ1-1; D gene unclear. This CDR3 has 15 amino acids. Germline values: CDR1 MNHEY, CDR2 SVGAGI. Trimming stripped 5 bases from V and 0 bases from J, with 13 bases between. CDR3 region: CASSPPGGLNTEAFF. The CDR3 region has the DNA TGTGCCAGCAGTCCGCCGGGAGGGCTGAACACTGAAGCTTTCTTT.

The J gene is TRBJ2-1, the V gene TRBV27; D is uncertain. The germline V and J ends were trimmed by 2 bases and 5 bases, with 7 bases remaining between them. This CDR3 spans 13 amino acids. The V gene's germline CDR1 is MNHEY and CDR2 SMNVEV (reference sequence). Here the CDR3 DNA reads TGTGCCAGCAGTTTAAGCCCAAACAATGAGCAGTTCTTC. Protein product: CASSLSPNNEQFF.

V usage is TRBV19 and J usage is TRBJ2-1, with 7 positions matching TRBD1. The CDR3 is 13 residues long. Losses at the gene ends were 8 bases for V and 6 bases for J; bases not matched to a gene: 7. Germline-derived CDR1 and CDR2 are LNHDA and SQIVND (reference sequence). The CDR3 loop reads CASQTGWGNEQFF. The CDR3 nucleotides are TGTGCCAGTCAGACAGGGTGGGGCAATGAGCAGTTCTTC.

This rearrangement joins TRBV7-6 to TRBJ2-7; 13 positions agree with TRBD2. The trim removed 5 bases at V and 2 bases at J, leaving 3 bases unmatched. The CDR3 runs to 15 residues. Germline CDR1 is SGHVS and CDR2 is FNYEAQ. The CDR3, as DNA: TGTGCCAGCAGCGTGGGACTAGCGGGACCCTACGAGCAGTACTTC. As protein: CASSVGLAGPYEQYF.

The CDR3 DNA follows: TGTGCCAGCAGTTACGCGGGCCTGGGGACTGAAGCTTTCTTT. It codes for CASSYAGLGTEAFF. The chain carries TRBV6-5 and TRBJ1-1; no clear D. CDR1 is MNHEY and CDR2 is SVGAGI in the germline V gene. The CDR3 consists of 14 residues. Deletions cut 2 bases from V and 5 bases from J, with 12 bases between.

The chain has TRBV18 and TRBJ2-7; D remains ambiguous. This CDR3 region has 14 residues. The ends were cut back, 3 bases at V and 2 bases at J, with 11 bases in the middle. The germline CDR1 and CDR2 sequences are KGHSH and LQKENI. The CDR3 is CASSPSTVPYEQYF. The CDR3 region has the DNA TGTGCCAGCTCACCCTCGACCGTCCCCTACGAGCAGTACTTC.

The rearrangement joins TRBV7-8 to TRBJ1-5; D gene unclear. Germline V gene sequence: CDR1 SGHVS, CDR2 FQNEAQ. Trimming left V 3 bases short and J 7 bases short, with 13 bases between. The CDR3 runs 14 residues. The DNA of the CDR3 is TGTGCCAGCAGCTTTATCCATCGCGACCAGCCCCAGCATTTT. It yields the protein CASSFIHRDQPQHF.

The rearrangement uses TRBV6-5 and TRBJ2-5; D is possibly TRBD2 (6 bases). V lost 4 bases to trimming and J lost 4 bases, with 10 bases between them. Germline values: CDR1 MNHEY, CDR2 SVGAGI. This CDR3 is 13 amino acids long. This CDR3 is CASSWGVRETQYF. CDR3 DNA: TGTGCCAGCAGTTGGGGGGTTCGAGAGACCCAGTACTTC.

This chain connects TRBV3-1 (or the pseudogene TRBV3-2) to TRBJ2-1; 7 bases line up with TRBD2. After removal of 4 bases from V and 5 bases from J, the junction contained 2 bases not matched to a gene. Looked up from germline, CDR1 is LGHDT and CDR2 is YNNKEL (reference sequence). CDR3 length equals 13 residues. CDR3 region: CASSRRGDNEQFF. CDR3 bases: TGTGCCAGCAGCCGCCGGGGGGACAATGAGCAGTTCTTC.

This chain connects TRBV10-3 to TRBJ2-5; a weak D match, TRBD2 (6 bases). The CDR3 sequence is 13 residues long. Germline V CDR1 and CDR2: ENHRY, SYGVKD. The V and J ends lost 10 bases and 5 bases respectively, with 17 bases between them. The CDR3 nucleotides are TGTGCCACCCGCTCACACGGGGGTGAGACCCAGTACTTC. It yields the protein CATRSHGGETQYF.

This clone was recorded only once. V usage is TRBV24-1 and J usage is TRBJ1-1; D unresolved. The V end was cut by 4 bases, the J end by 1 base, with 12 bases between. Germline assignment: CDR1 KGHDR and CDR2 SFDVKD. This CDR3 is 15 amino acids long. The CDR3: CATSDPQRGNTEAFF. Here the CDR3 DNA reads TGTGCCACCAGTGACCCTCAACGGGGGAACACTGAAGCTTTCTTT.

V is TRBV5-8 and J is TRBJ1-5; D perhaps matches TRBD1 (6 bases). This CDR3 comprises 16 residues. Germline-derived CDR1 and CDR2 are SGHTS and YDEGEE. The V and J ends lost 4 bases and 5 bases respectively, with 19 bases between them. CDR3 in amino acids: CASSQAGGTSYQPQHF. DNA for the CDR3: TGTGCCAGCAGCCAAGCGGGGGGCACCAGCTATCAGCCCCAGCATTTT.

The rearrangement uses TRBV10-3 and TRBJ1-4; no clear D gene. V was cut by 4 bases and J by 0 bases, with 15 bases left in between. Germline-derived CDR1 and CDR2 are ENHRY and SYGVKD. This CDR3 has 17 residues. The CDR3 sequence is CAISAGYQMATNEKLFF. Here the CDR3 DNA reads TGTGCCATCAGTGCCGGGTATCAAATGGCAACTAATGAAAAACTGTTTTTT.

V gene TRBV27 combines with J gene TRBJ2-2, with D perhaps given as TRBD1 or TRBD2 (5 bases each). The length of the CDR3 is 14 residues. V was pared by 7 bases and J by 4 bases, with 13 bases between. CDR1 is MNHEY and CDR2 is SMNVEV in the germline V gene (reference sequence). CDR3 coding DNA: TGTGCCAGCACCCTGCGAGGGACCACCGGGGAGCTGTTTTTT. Encoded protein: CASTLRGTTGELFF.

The chain is built from TRBV7-9 and TRBJ1-1, with 10 nucleotides matching TRBD1. V lost 5 bases, J lost 5 bases, and 8 bases stayed unmatched. CDR3 length equals 15 residues. The V gene's germline CDR1 is SEHNR and CDR2 FQNEAQ (reference sequence). CDR3: CASSLGDRGYTEAFF. The CDR3 coding sequence is TGTGCCAGCAGCCTAGGGGACAGGGGTTATACTGAAGCTTTCTTT.

The chain couples TRBV3-1 (or the pseudogene TRBV3-2) to TRBJ1-2, with 10 bases that match TRBD1. This CDR3 comprises 15 residues. Germline assignment: CDR1 LGHDT and CDR2 YNNKEL (reference sequence). The V segment lost 4 bases and the J segment 8 bases; nucleotides outside the gene matches: 10. CDR3 DNA sequence: TGTGCCAGCAGCCTAGGGACAGGGGAGGTGTGGGGCTACACCTTC. This codes for CASSLGTGEVWGYTF.

V usage is TRBV19 and J usage is TRBJ2-5; D may be TRBD2 (7 bases). Deletions cut 5 bases from V and 5 bases from J, with 18 bases between. Germline loops: CDR1 LNHDA, CDR2 SQIVND (reference sequence). This CDR3 is built from 15 residues. The CDR3 coding sequence is TGTGCCAGTAGTCCTAGCGGTAGAGGGGGGGAGACCCAGTACTTC. Amino acids: CASSPSGRGGETQYF.

Concerning this clone: The same CDR3 arises from other DNA sequences in this sample as well. The rearrangement joins TRBV11-2 to TRBJ2-7; TRBD2 matches 12 bases. The germline gives CDR1 SGHAT, CDR2 FQNNGV. J gave up 4 bases and V 9 bases, and 16 bases lay outside the gene matches. This CDR3 is 17 amino acids long. The CDR3 DNA is TGTGCCAGTAGCCTAAACGAGGCTAGCGGGGGGGCTTACGAGCAGTACTTC. Its protein is CASSLNEASGGAYEQYF.

The rearrangement uses TRBV14 and TRBJ1-2, with a weak D call TRBD1 (5 bases). The CDR3 is made up of 14 amino acids. Germline lookup yields CDR1 SGHDN and CDR2 FVKESK. With 2 bases removed from V and 6 bases from J, the gap between germline ends came to 13 bases. This chain's CDR3 is CASSQRGLIHGYTF. CDR3 coding DNA: TGTGCCAGCAGCCAAAGGGGCCTCATACATGGCTACACCTTC.

This chain uses TRBV28 with TRBJ1-1; D not certain. Germline CDR1 reads MDHEN; CDR2 reads SYDVKM. Trimming took 5 bases from V and 1 from J, leaving 17 bases between them. There are 16 residues in the CDR3. Here the CDR3 reads CASSHYLITANTEAFF. The DNA of the CDR3 is TGTGCCAGCAGTCATTACTTAATTACAGCGAACACTGAAGCTTTCTTT.

The CDR3 DNA sequence: TGTGCCAGCAGCCAAGAGGCCGGGACTAGCGGACGGTATACGCAGTATTTT. It is translated as CASSQEAGTSGRYTQYF. J is TRBJ2-3 and V is TRBV4-2; 11 bases fit TRBD2. After removal of 0 bases from V and 7 bases from J, the junction contained 9 bases not matched to a gene. CDR3 length: 17 residues. The germline V gene has CDR1 LGHNA and CDR2 YNFKEQ.

The gene calls are TRBV10-3 and TRBJ2-3; 8 bases are shared with TRBD1. This CDR3 has 14 amino acids. Germline CDR1 reads ENHRY; CDR2 reads SYGVKD. The trim removed 6 bases at V and 4 bases at J, leaving 6 bases unmatched. The CDR3 sequence is CAIRSGGLADTQYF. CDR3 sequence (DNA): TGTGCCATCAGATCAGGGGGCCTAGCAGATACGCAGTATTTT.